This T cell receptor beta chain derives from a study of cytomegalovirus exposure and HLA in healthy donors (dated by TCRdb to the late 2010s). For context, the study as a whole: In an earlier analysis of 450 to 750 of the donors, 250 to 350 Gb of sequence data and 95 million to 130 million unique TCR beta sequences from about 179 million T cells were reported. Roughly 300 gigabases of sequencing data and around 80 million unique TCR sequences made up an early release that covered several hundred HLA-typed donors. Of the roughly 430 genotyped donors, approximately 83% fell in the genetic ancestry cluster associated with self-reported Caucasian donors. The aim of the study was to test whether cataloging public T cell receptors could identify signatures of past pathogen exposure. The study used immunosequencing to profile the T cell repertoires of approximately 640 subjects and linked those repertoires to cytomegalovirus serostatus. Besides the first cohort of under 700 subjects, a separate validation cohort made up of about 120 different subjects was used. High-throughput TCR immunosequencing, statistical association of individual TCRs with disease status, and machine learning were combined to predict cytomegalovirus infection status. A later analysis re-analyzed previously published TCR beta repertoires from about 600 donors and added high-resolution HLA genotyping to study TCR occurrence patterns. The later analysis used no new phenotypic data to find candidate immune exposures, relying instead on TCR beta sequences and their occurrence across donors. An earlier analysis of approximately 630 of the donors applied high-throughput TCR beta sequencing to assess whether each TCR beta V gene segment acted as functional or pseudogenic. Alongside the repertoire data, information on donor age, sex, ethnicity and CMV serostatus was compiled. Genome-wide SNP genotypes for about 55% of the roughly 670 donors were used in a later genetic analysis, which treated that subset as a discovery cohort. Every repertoire in the discovery cohort had been generated on one and the same sequencing platform. HLA typing covered class I and class II loci at four-digit resolution. The number of donors typed differed by locus, with about 629-630 for A, B, C, DRB1 and DQB1, around 520 for DQA1, about 610 for DPA1, and over 400 for DPB1. Because of strong linkage in the cohort, four or five DR-DQ haplotypes were treated as single units for association and clustering. Across approximately 400 genotyped donors of the cohort, an average of about 240,000 unique TCR beta nucleotide sequences per donor were sequenced, and approximately 19% of those sequences were non-productive.

In the case of this clone: The antigen it binds to is not known. No base-level quality is on record; no much larger clone is a single base apart.

The cohort comprised 710 or so healthy bone marrow donors. At the time of sampling, all cohort members were nominally healthy, though unrecorded immune exposures were likely present. The donor was CMV seropositive and belonged to the group of 250 to 350 seropositive cohort members. A peripheral blood sample was provided by each donor, and peripheral blood mononuclear cells were used for TCR beta sequencing. The Qiagen DNeasy Blood Extraction Kit was used to extract genomic DNA from the blood cell samples. Overall study results and their limits: According to a later analysis, most CMV-associated TCR beta chains appeared to be HLA-restricted, and the HLA associations seemed to be driven largely by CMV exposure. Only TCR beta chains were sequenced in this cohort, and the absence of alpha or paired-chain data limited detectable features. In both the original and validation cohorts, the classifier was reported to diagnose cytomegalovirus status with high specificity and sensitivity. In vitro tests confirmed that a few of the cytomegalovirus-associated TCR beta chains recognize cytomegalovirus antigens. Several of the top co-occurrence clusters appeared to be linked to parvovirus B19, influenza, CMV and Epstein-Barr virus, according to a later analysis. The only immune exposure information available for the cohort was CMV serostatus. Correlated functional status among segregating V segments might reflect linkage disequilibrium, but an unknown experimental factor could not be ruled out. An association between a missense DCLRE1C variant and V-gene and J-gene trimming of TCR beta chains was found in a later genetic analysis and replicated in an independent cohort. In a later analysis, TCR association rates were found to vary across HLA loci, with the most associated TCRs seen for DRB1 alleles and the fewest for HLA-C alleles. Specific HLA alleles were associated with around 18,000 TCR beta sequences at a false discovery rate of 0.05 in a later analysis. The earlier analysis of a few hundred of the donors excluded some 15 rarely observed V segments, including chromosome 9 orphons, because counts were too low. An earlier analysis of around 540 of the donors showed that most TCR beta V segments appeared in productive rearrangements either about 87% or about 30% of the time, which broadly matched IMGT annotations. Sequencing depth was assumed to be roughly uniform across donors in the presence/absence analyses, though that assumption may not hold. A later analysis found that HLA-associated TCR beta chains were more clonally expanded and had lower generation probabilities than equally common non-associated chains. HLA typing was unavailable for some donors at each locus, so association tests used only the typed subset. A cluster of highly shared sequence variants was judged likely to be a technical artifact of the sequencing pipeline. The authors suggested that the approach could potentially be generalized to other disease states and immunological phenotypes. A further reported finding was that TCR beta sequences accurately predicted the HLA-A and HLA-B alleles for most subjects in the first cohort. Most TCR sequences were observed very rarely across donors, whereas some public TCRs were present in many individuals. In the study, 150 to 200 TCR beta chains were listed as associated with cytomegalovirus. When HLA alleles, especially DR and DQ, strongly co-occurred, attributing TCR associations to individual alleles was difficult. According to a later genetic analysis, donors in an Asian-associated ancestry cluster had fewer N-insertions in productive TCRs than the roughly 700-donor mean.

The library was prepared using the immunoSEQ multiplex PCR assay. For the multiplex PCR, a mixture combining 60 forward primers for TCR Vbeta segments and 13 reverse primers for TCR Jbeta segments was used. A multiplex PCR assay on genomic DNA amplified the CDR3 region of rearranged TCR beta genes. The Illumina HiSeq System was used to sequence the amplified TCR beta libraries as 87-base-pair reads. The authors' pipeline ran thus. Across the 500 to 850 repertoires, a later analysis counted roughly 84 million unique TCR beta chains, around 11 million of which were shared by at least two donors. A nearest-neighbor algorithm error-corrected the raw reads and collapsed the reads into unique sequences, merging closely related sequences to remove PCR and sequencing errors. To assign V, D and J gene segments, CDR3 sequences were aligned to IMGT reference sequences. Each retained sequence needed at least a six-nucleotide match to both a V gene segment and a J gene segment. A rearrangement was called productive if the CDR3 had no stop codons and remained in frame with V and J, and every other rearrangement was called non-productive. CDR3 was defined by IMGT convention, running from the second conserved V-encoded cysteine to the conserved J-encoded phenylalanine. The earlier analysis of 500 to 750 of the donors excluded any sequence lacking an unambiguous match to a single V gene segment. In an earlier analysis of roughly 500 of the donors, V segments were called functional above 56.7% productive rearrangements and were called segregating when the between-donor standard deviation exceeded 5%. A statistical classification framework was built to diagnose cytomegalovirus status from the catalog of TCR beta chain sequences. In a later analysis, TCR nucleotide sequences were compared against IMGT/GENE-DB human TR gene sequences so that V and J genes could be assigned. In a later analysis, CDR3 sequences and most-parsimonious VDJ recombination scenarios were assigned using the TCRdist pipeline. In a later analysis, every TCR beta chain was defined by the combination of its CDR3 amino acid sequence and its V-gene family, and reads without a unique V-gene family were dropped. To address suspected cross-contamination and a sequencing artifact, a later analysis removed a few hundred highly shared, low-generation-probability nucleotide sequences. A later analysis calculated a clonal expansion index for each public chain from normalized within-repertoire ranks of inferred template counts. A later analysis computed generation probabilities with a VDJ recombination model fitted to out-of-frame rearrangements, and checked the results against IGoR. Hypergeometric tests were used in a later analysis to score TCR-TCR, TCR-HLA and TCR-CMV co-occurrence, with a repertoire-size bias correction applied to the TCR pairs. To estimate false discovery rates, a later analysis permuted the HLA or CMV assignments 20 times. In a later analysis, co-occurring TCRs were grouped using DBSCAN, with TCRdist sequence similarity added in when clustering inside HLA-allele-positive subsets. Repertoires with fewer than 30,000 or more than 120,000 public chains were left out of co-occurrence clustering, as were four to six repertoires with anomalous nucleotide sharing. What TCRdb holds here is the immuneACCESS table cut down to in-frame rearrangements. Part of the clones is not present; checked against another copy, under half of the missing clones reflect an unresolved V gene, and the others are unexplained. V, J and clone size derive from that table, while D and trimming were established from the DNA sequence. Counted in this sample were 170,000 or so clones; around 78% of them appeared once. The ten largest clonotypes hold under 15% of the sample.

Sequencing used PBMCs. This receptor was obtained from a woman in her fifties or sixties in good health and CMV-seropositive.

The CDR3 protein is CASSQVNGGYEQYF. The DNA sequence is as follows: TGTGCCAGCAGCCAAGTTAACGGAGGCTACGAGCAGTACTTC. The V and J genes are TRBV5-6 and TRBJ2-7; the D segment could be TRBD2, given 5 matching bases. V gives up 4 bases and J gives up 3 bases, and the segment between their germline ends measures 14 bases. The germline V gene gives CDR1 as SGHDT and CDR2 as YYEEEE. The cysteine opens and the phenylalanine closes a CDR3 of 14 amino acids. Kept here is only the CDR3 DNA, which spans 42 bases and is read in frame from base 1.